These 22 T cell receptor beta chains share one sample of origin, sequenced in a study of T cells in tuberculosis. Repertoires were generated with immunoSEQ multiplex PCR, while TCRdb's copy carries only in-frame clones and drops some. Of 25,000 to 35,000 clones listed, approximately 93% are singletons. Input material: PBMCs. These receptors originate from a donor between 10 and 35 years old with latent tuberculosis or without tuberculosis infection.

CDR3 coding DNA: TGTGCCAGCTCACCCCAATCTAGCGGGGTCACAGATACGCAGTATTTT. It translates to CASSPQSSGVTDTQYF. This sequence joins TRBV18 and TRBJ2-3, with 9 positions matching TRBD2. The trim removed 3 bases at V and 2 bases at J, leaving 6 bases unmatched. Germline loops: CDR1 KGHSH, CDR2 LQKENI. This CDR3 spans 16 amino acids.

This chain uses TRBV29-1 with TRBJ1-4, with 9 positions matching TRBD1. Per the germline V gene, CDR1 is SQVTM and CDR2 is ANQGSEA. The CDR3 length is 14 residues. With 6 bases clipped from V and 14 bases from J, the junction kept 16 bases outside the gene matches. The CDR3 reads CSVGVGQGLLGLFF. DNA for the CDR3: TGCAGCGTGGGAGTAGGACAGGGGCTTTTAGGGCTGTTTTTT.

This chain joins TRBV18 and TRBJ1-3; D ambiguous. CDR3 length: 12 amino acids. The V and J ends lost 3 bases and 6 bases respectively, with 6 bases between them. Germline V gene sequence: CDR1 KGHSH, CDR2 LQKENI. CDR3 in DNA: TGTGCCAGCTCACCCGGGGAAAACACCATATATTTT. This translates into CASSPGENTIYF.

The table lists this clone with a few counts. This chain links TRBV27 with TRBJ1-5; D perhaps matches TRBD1 (6 bases). The germline CDR1 and CDR2 sequences are MNHEY and SMNVEV (reference sequence). Trimming shortened V by 8 bases and J by 5 bases, and 7 bases separated the two germline ends. CDR3 size: 11 residues. Here the CDR3 DNA reads TGTGCCAGCGGACAGTATCAGCCCCAGCATTTT. Amino acid sequence: CASGQYQPQHF.

The rearrangement uses TRBV5-4 and TRBJ2-1, with a weak D call TRBD1 (6 bases). Between the trimmed V and J ends, which lost 2 bases and 3 bases, there was a span of 12 bases. CDR3 length: 15 amino acids. CDR1 and CDR2 (germline): SGHNT, YYREEE (reference sequence). CDR3 in DNA: TGTGCCAGCAGCTTAGGACAGCCGGACTACAATGAGCAGTTCTTC. As protein: CASSLGQPDYNEQFF. Drawing the rest from reference TRBV5-4 and TRBJ2-1, the complete variable domain is ETGVTQSPTHLIKTRGQQVTLRCSSQSGHNTVSWYQQALGQGPQFIFQYYREEENGRGNFPPRFSGLQFPNYSSELNVNALELDDSALYLCASSLGQPDYNEQFFGPGTRLTVL.

The chain recombines TRBV9 with TRBJ2-7, with TRBD1 matching over 8 bases. V gave up 3 bases and J gave up 0 bases; unmatched junction bases: 5. CDR1 and CDR2 (germline): SGDLS, YYNGEE. There are 15 residues in the CDR3. The CDR3 here is CASSAGGAASYEQYF. CDR3 DNA sequence: TGTGCCAGCAGCGCAGGGGGCGCGGCCTCCTACGAGCAGTACTTC.

The chain has TRBV5-6 and TRBJ1-4, with D perhaps matching TRBD1 (5 bases). The V end lost 1 base, the J end lost 4 bases, and 23 bases lay between the germline ends. Germline V gene sequence: CDR1 SGHDT, CDR2 YYEEEE. The CDR3 is 19 residues long. Here the CDR3 reads CASSLYAGPKGRINEKLFF. Here the CDR3 DNA reads TGTGCCAGCAGCTTGTACGCGGGACCCAAGGGACGGATTAATGAAAAACTGTTTTTT.

This chain uses TRBV6-6 with TRBJ2-5; TRBD2 matches at 7 bases. The V gene end was trimmed by 2 bases and the J gene end by 4 bases; junction bases not matched to a gene: 10. This CDR3 has 16 amino acids. Germline lookup yields CDR1 MNHNY and CDR2 SVGAGI (reference sequence). CDR3 nucleotides: TGTGCCAGCAGTTACGGGGGGGAGGGAATAGGAGAGACCCAGTACTTC. This encodes CASSYGGEGIGETQYF.

The chain recombines TRBV19 with TRBJ1-4; weak D call: TRBD1 (6 bases). Looked up from germline, CDR1 is LNHDA and CDR2 is SQIVND (reference sequence). This CDR3 comprises 16 residues. Trimming took 5 bases from V and 5 from J, leaving 18 bases between them. The CDR3 DNA reads TGTGCCAGTAGTTGGCAGGACAGTGTCGTGAATGAAAAACTGTTTTTT. Encoded protein: CASSWQDSVVNEKLFF.

The chain couples TRBV7-9 to TRBJ2-7, with D maybe TRBD2 (6 bases). Between the trimmed V and J ends, which lost 5 bases and 7 bases, there was a span of 12 bases. Germline V gives CDR1 SEHNR, CDR2 FQNEAQ (reference sequence). The CDR3 has 12 amino acids. The CDR3 region has the DNA TGTGCCAGCAGCCCTCCTAGCGATGAGCAGTACTTC. The encoded protein is CASSPPSDEQYF.

V usage is TRBV6-5 and J usage is TRBJ1-5; 9 bases align to TRBD1. The CDR3 has 14 amino acids. Looked up from germline, CDR1 is MNHEY and CDR2 is SVGAGI. V was pared by 5 bases and J by 6 bases, with 5 bases of the junction left unmatched. CDR3 nucleotides: TGTGCCAGCAGTACAGGGGGCATCGGTCAGCCCCAGCATTTT. It encodes CASSTGGIGQPQHF.

The V and J genes are TRBV11-2 and TRBJ1-1; 8 positions agree with TRBD1. V lost 6 bases to trimming and J lost 5 bases; unmatched junction nucleotides: 8. CDR1 and CDR2 (germline): SGHAT, FQNNGV. This CDR3 comprises 14 residues. The CDR3 sequence: CASSRDRLGTEAFF. The CDR3 DNA sequence: TGTGCCAGCAGTAGGGACAGGCTGGGGACTGAAGCTTTCTTT.

V and J are TRBV5-1 and TRBJ2-1, with D maybe TRBD2 (6 bases). CDR1 is SGHRS, CDR2 YFSETQ, per germline. Trimming shortened V by 3 bases and J by 6 bases, and 10 bases separated the two germline ends. The CDR3 consists of 13 residues. As DNA, the CDR3 is TGCGCCAGCAGCTCCGAGACTAGCAATGAGCAGTTCTTC. This codes for CASSSETSNEQFF. Complete variable domain (other parts from reference TRBV5-1 and TRBJ2-1): KAGVTQTPRYLIKTRGQQVTLSCSPISGHRSVSWYQQTPGQGLQFLFEYFSETQRNKGNFPGRFSGRQFSNSRSEMNVSTLELGDSALYLCASSSETSNEQFFGPGTRLTVL.

The chain recombines TRBV6-4 with TRBJ2-2, with TRBD2 matching over 8 bases. The CDR3 covers 14 residues. CDR1 and CDR2 from the germline V gene are MRHNA and SNTAGT. The trim removed 3 bases at V and 5 bases at J, leaving 2 bases unmatched. The CDR3 loop is CASSEGLETGELFF. DNA of the CDR3: TGTGCCAGCAGTGAGGGACTAGAGACCGGGGAGCTGTTTTTT.

The rearrangement joins TRBV7-2 to TRBJ2-7; 8 nucleotides match TRBD2. CDR3 length: 14 amino acids. The germline CDR1 and CDR2 sequences are SGHTA and FQGNSA. The J segment lost 5 bases and the V segment lost 2 bases, leaving 5 bases of the junction unmatched. CDR3 in amino acids: CASSLYSGINEQYF. The CDR3 region has the DNA TGTGCCAGCAGCTTATATAGCGGGATTAACGAGCAGTACTTC.

This chain links TRBV9 with TRBJ1-2; D uncertain. Trimming removed 6 bases at V and 4 bases at J, with 10 bases between. The CDR3 consists of 12 residues. Germline lookup yields CDR1 SGDLS and CDR2 YYNGEE. CDR3 sequence: CASKEGVYGYTF. CDR3 nucleotides: TGTGCCAGCAAAGAGGGAGTCTATGGCTACACCTTC.

The J gene is TRBJ2-1, the V gene TRBV4-2; 9 bases agree with TRBD2. CDR3 length equals 19 residues. Trimming cost V 2 bases and J 4 bases; bases outside gene matches: 15. CDR1 is LGHNA, CDR2 YNFKEQ, per germline. The CDR3 DNA reads as TGTGCCAGCAGCCAATCGGGGACACCCTTAGCGGGAGAATACAATGAGCAGTTCTTC. The encoded protein is CASSQSGTPLAGEYNEQFF.

The V gene is TRBV7-9, the J gene TRBJ1-1, with a possible D match to TRBD1 (5 bases). The CDR3 runs 14 residues. CDR1 is SEHNR and CDR2 is FQNEAQ in the germline V gene (reference sequence). V was shortened by 7 bases and J by 3 bases, with 15 bases between the two germline ends. CDR3 coding DNA: TGTGCCAGCACCTCACAGGCCACAGACACTGAAGCTTTCTTT. It specifies CASTSQATDTEAFF.

V and J are TRBV30 and TRBJ1-4; TRBD1 matches at 9 bases. The CDR3 runs 16 residues. V lost 0 bases to trimming and J lost 3 bases; unmatched junction nucleotides: 5. CDR1 and CDR2 (germline): GTSNPN, SVGIG (reference sequence). CDR3 loop: CAWSVGTGIANEKLFF. In nucleotides, the CDR3 is TGTGCCTGGAGTGTCGGGACAGGGATTGCTAATGAAAAACTGTTTTTT.

This chain uses TRBV5-1 with TRBJ2-6, with D tentatively TRBD1 (5 bases). Trimming took off 0 bases at V and 0 bases at J, with 10 bases between the two ends. The CDR3 sequence is 17 residues long. Germline values: CDR1 SGHRS, CDR2 YFSETQ. CDR3 region: CASSLAQDTSGANVLTF. The CDR3 nucleotides are TGCGCCAGCAGCTTGGCACAGGACACCTCTGGGGCCAACGTCCTGACTTTC.

CDR3 bases: TGTGCCAGCAGTTTAGGTAGGGACAGGCGGTTCTACGAGCAGTACTTC. It translates to CASSLGRDRRFYEQYF. This chain links TRBV27 with TRBJ2-7; 8 nucleotides line up with TRBD1. CDR1 and CDR2 (germline): MNHEY, SMNVEV (reference sequence). J was trimmed by 3 bases and V by 2 bases; bases with no gene match: 9. The CDR3 is 16 residues long.

This chain connects TRBV30 to TRBJ2-5; 8 positions match TRBD2. The germline gives CDR1 GTSNPN, CDR2 SVGIG (reference sequence). The V segment lost 0 bases and the J segment 2 bases; nucleotides outside the gene matches: 5. This CDR3 is 15 amino acids long. For the CDR3, the DNA is TGTGCCTGGAGTGTAATAGCGGGACCTCAAGAGACCCAGTACTTC. The encoded protein is CAWSVIAGPQETQYF.